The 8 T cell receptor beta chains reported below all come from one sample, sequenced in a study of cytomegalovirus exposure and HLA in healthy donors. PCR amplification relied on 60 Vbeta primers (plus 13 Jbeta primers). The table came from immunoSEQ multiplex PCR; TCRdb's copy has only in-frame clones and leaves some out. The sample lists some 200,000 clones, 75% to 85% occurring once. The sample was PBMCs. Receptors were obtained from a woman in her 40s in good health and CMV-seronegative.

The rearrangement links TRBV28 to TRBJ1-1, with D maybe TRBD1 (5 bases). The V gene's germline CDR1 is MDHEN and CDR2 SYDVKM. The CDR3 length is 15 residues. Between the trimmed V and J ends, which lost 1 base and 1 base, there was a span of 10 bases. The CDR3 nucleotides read TGTGCCAGCAGTTTATTCCAGGGCCAGAACACTGAAGCTTTCTTT. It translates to CASSLFQGQNTEAFF.

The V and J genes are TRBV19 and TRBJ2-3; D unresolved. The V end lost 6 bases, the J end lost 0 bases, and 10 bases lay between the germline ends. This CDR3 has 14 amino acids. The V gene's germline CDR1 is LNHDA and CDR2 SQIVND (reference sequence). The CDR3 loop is CASRVFGSTDTQYF. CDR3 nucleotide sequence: TGTGCCAGTAGAGTTTTCGGGAGCACAGATACGCAGTATTTT.

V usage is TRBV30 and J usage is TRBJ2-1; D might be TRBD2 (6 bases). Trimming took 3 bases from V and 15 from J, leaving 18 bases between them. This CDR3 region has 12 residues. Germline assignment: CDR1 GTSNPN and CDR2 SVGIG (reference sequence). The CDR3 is CAWRPPAGSPFF. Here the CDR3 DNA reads TGTGCCTGGAGGCCCCCGGCGGGATCACCGTTCTTC.

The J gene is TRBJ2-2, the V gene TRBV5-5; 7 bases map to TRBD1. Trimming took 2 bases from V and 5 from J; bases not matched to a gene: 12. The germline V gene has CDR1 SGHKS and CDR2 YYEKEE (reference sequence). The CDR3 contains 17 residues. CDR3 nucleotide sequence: TGTGCCAGCAGCTTCACAGGGGCCAAAACACCTACCGGGGAGCTGTTTTTT. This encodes CASSFTGAKTPTGELFF.

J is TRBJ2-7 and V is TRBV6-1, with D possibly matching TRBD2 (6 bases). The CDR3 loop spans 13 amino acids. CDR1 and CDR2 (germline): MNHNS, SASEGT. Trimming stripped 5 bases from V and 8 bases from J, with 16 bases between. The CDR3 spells CASSSRPGVQQYF. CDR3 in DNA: TGTGCCAGCAGTTCCCGCCCGGGAGTCCAGCAGTACTTC.

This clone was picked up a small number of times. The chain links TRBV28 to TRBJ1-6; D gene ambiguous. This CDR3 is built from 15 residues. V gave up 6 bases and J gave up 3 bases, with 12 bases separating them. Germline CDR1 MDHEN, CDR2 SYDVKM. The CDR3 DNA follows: TGTGCCAGCAGGCCGCTAGGAAACTATAATTCACCCCTCCACTTT. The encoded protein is CASRPLGNYNSPLHF. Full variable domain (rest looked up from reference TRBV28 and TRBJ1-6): DVKVTQSSRYLVKRTGEKVFLECVQDMDHENMFWYRQDPGLGLRLIYFSYDVKMKEKGDIPEGYSVSREKKERFSLILESASTNQTSMYLCASRPLGNYNSPLHFGNGTRLTVT.

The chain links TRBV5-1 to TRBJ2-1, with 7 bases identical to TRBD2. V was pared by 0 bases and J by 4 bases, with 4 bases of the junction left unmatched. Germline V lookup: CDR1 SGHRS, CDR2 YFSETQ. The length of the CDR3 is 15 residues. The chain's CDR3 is CASSLVGGGYNEQFF. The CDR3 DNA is TGCGCCAGCAGCTTGGTAGGCGGGGGTTACAATGAGCAGTTCTTC.

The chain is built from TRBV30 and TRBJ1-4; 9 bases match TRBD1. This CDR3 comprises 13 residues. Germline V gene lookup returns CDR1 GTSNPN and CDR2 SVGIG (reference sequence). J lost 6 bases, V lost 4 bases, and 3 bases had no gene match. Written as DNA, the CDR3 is TGTGCCTGGAAGACAGGGGGTTATGAAAAACTGTTTTTT. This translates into CAWKTGGYEKLFF.